This TCR beta chain was observed in a study of blood T cell repertoires in COVID-19. Clones were sequenced by immunoSEQ multiplex PCR, and TCRdb holds only the in-frame ones, with some missing. The repertoire includes a few hundred thousand clones, over 75% of them detected once, and 11% sits in the top ten. This sequence originates from a woman in her 70s with acute or convalescent COVID-19. The sequencing input was peripheral blood.

The CDR3 coding sequence is TGCGCCAGCAGCCCCCTCTTGGCGGGGGGCCTAAATGAGCAGTTCTTC. Encoded protein: CASSPLLAGGLNEQFF. This chain uses TRBV4-1 with TRBJ2-1; 8 bases are a match to TRBD2. Germline V CDR1 and CDR2: MGHRA, YSYEKL. V lost 4 bases and J lost 7; bases outside the gene matches: 12. CDR3 length: 16 amino acids.